Listed below are T cell receptor beta chains from one sample, sequenced in a study of blood T cell repertoires in COVID-19. Sequencing was performed with immunoSEQ multiplex PCR; in TCRdb, only in-frame clones are kept and a portion is missing. The sample has roughly 93,000 clones, 87% seen once; the top ten hold 1.1%. The material sequenced was peripheral blood. Receptor source: a human donor in a cohort sampled during active COVID-19. Both conserved end residues are part of each CDR3.

v_gene: TRBV27
CDR3aa: CASRKGGKNEKLFF

v_gene: TRBV6-5
CDR3aa: CASRGQGGYGYTF

v_gene: TRBV4-2
CDR3aa: CASSQDTTAGGRGETQYF

v_gene: TRBV5-1
CDR3aa: CASSLGEGPDTQYF

v_gene: TRBV30
CDR3aa: CAWNEDRRNEKLFF

v_gene: TRBV3-1/TRBV3-2
CDR3aa: CASSQNLGPQETQYF

v_gene: TRBV25-1
CDR3aa: CASSPRTDVAGNQPQHF

v_gene: TRBV6-5
CDR3aa: CASSGTPNNYEQYF

v_gene: TRBV6-4
CDR3aa: CASTLNSGGTEAFF

v_gene: TRBV5-6
CDR3aa: CASSLRPGTSWNTGELFF

v_gene: TRBV3-1/TRBV3-2
CDR3aa: CASSLGLGYEQYF

v_gene: TRBV5-1
CDR3aa: CASSLGDGRRDEQYF

v_gene: TRBV2
CDR3aa: CASSEERGGPDTQYF

v_gene: TRBV6-5
CDR3aa: CASSYLTGEGSYTF

v_gene: TRBV29-1
CDR3aa: CSLRTSGTGELFF

v_gene: TRBV7-6
CDR3aa: CASSLGTSGPYNEQFF

v_gene: TRBV6-2/TRBV6-3
CDR3aa: CASSYSGLAGIYNEQFF

v_gene: TRBV4-1
CDR3aa: CASSPLISGAPRF

v_gene: TRBV6-2/TRBV6-3
CDR3aa: CASSYPTSGREETQYF

v_gene: TRBV4-1
CDR3aa: CASSQDQGTNYGYTF

v_gene: TRBV18
CDR3aa: CASSSLPGGQSITDTQYF

v_gene: TRBV7-6
CDR3aa: CASTLTSPLGTGELFF

v_gene: TRBV27
CDR3aa: CASSSRGSSYEQYF

v_gene: TRBV30
CDR3aa: CAWSALAGYNEQFF

v_gene: TRBV5-6
CDR3aa: CASSLRGGGYEQYF

v_gene: TRBV7-2
CDR3aa: CASSQKTGGSTEAFF

v_gene: TRBV3-1/TRBV3-2
CDR3aa: CASSQRLQGITEAFF

v_gene: TRBV5-1
CDR3aa: CASSLGQGPYNEQFF

v_gene: TRBV11-2
CDR3aa: CASSVTSVGSQYF

v_gene: TRBV27
CDR3aa: CASRWTGGTEAFF

v_gene: TRBV29-1
CDR3aa: CSVGPTDEQYF

v_gene: TRBV23-1
CDR3aa: CASSPRVDEQFF

v_gene: TRBV6-4
CDR3aa: CASSIAGGADTQYF

v_gene: TRBV5-4
CDR3aa: CASSPHPGTGDTRNYGYTF

v_gene: TRBV27
CDR3aa: CASQIIHGNSLNNEQFF

v_gene: TRBV6-2/TRBV6-3
CDR3aa: CASSYPLPTSPTGELFF

v_gene: TRBV12-3/TRBV12-4
CDR3aa: CASSFGQAEAFF

v_gene: TRBV6-5
CDR3aa: CASSPGDIYGYTF

v_gene: TRBV3-1/TRBV3-2
CDR3aa: CASSQEGAGVPPRADTQYF

v_gene: TRBV28
CDR3aa: CASSVQGNGYTF

v_gene: TRBV5-5
CDR3aa: CASSLVAQGRIVPQHF

v_gene: TRBV7-9
CDR3aa: CASSTGTGPYEQYF

v_gene: TRBV7-2
CDR3aa: CASSPSRNEQFF

v_gene: TRBV5-3
CDR3aa: CARSLAQDRGETQYF

v_gene: TRBV7-6
CDR3aa: CASSLGGYSTDTQYF

v_gene: TRBV27
CDR3aa: CASSLRRESYGQYF

v_gene: TRBV7-2
CDR3aa: CASSPQTGDQPQHF

v_gene: TRBV4-2
CDR3aa: CASSQGPGTGISYEQYF